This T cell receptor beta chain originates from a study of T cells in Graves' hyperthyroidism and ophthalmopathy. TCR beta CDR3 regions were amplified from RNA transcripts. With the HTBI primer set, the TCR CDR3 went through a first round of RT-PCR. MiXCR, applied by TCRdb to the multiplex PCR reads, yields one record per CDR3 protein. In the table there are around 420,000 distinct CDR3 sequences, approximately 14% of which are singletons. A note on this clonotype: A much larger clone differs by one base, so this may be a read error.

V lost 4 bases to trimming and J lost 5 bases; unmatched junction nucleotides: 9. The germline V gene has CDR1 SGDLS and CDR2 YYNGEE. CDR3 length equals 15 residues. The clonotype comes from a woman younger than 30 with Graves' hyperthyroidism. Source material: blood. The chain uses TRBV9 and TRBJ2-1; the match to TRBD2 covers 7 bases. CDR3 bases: TGTGCCAGCAGCCTGGGGGGGGGGGTTCACAATGAGCAGTTCTTC. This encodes CASSLGGGVHNEQFF.